The clone carrying this TCR beta chain was recorded many times. The sample comes from a study of molecular identifiers for immune sequencing clone quantification. The CD8+CD4-CCR7+CD45RA+ phenotype defined the sorted naive CD8 T cells. The use of previously described methods and listed TCR primers produced the bulk TCR libraries. TCRdb used MiXCR to reprocess the PCR reads, holding one entry per CDR3 protein. The sample yields about 86,000 distinct CDR3 sequences, roughly 23% seen once. Germline lookup yields CDR1 MNHNS and CDR2 SASEGT. V was pared by 7 bases and J by 5 bases, with 10 bases of the junction left unmatched. The CDR3 runs 15 residues.

The genes are TRBV6-1 and TRBJ1-1; 10 nucleotides align to TRBD1. The sequenced sample consisted of naive CD8+ T cells from blood, with Jurkat cell RNA spiked in. Subset denoted: FACS-sorted CD8+CD4-CCR7+CD45RA+ naive T cells. This TCR came from a human donor in good health. Some libraries in this study had Jurkat cell RNA spiked in. DNA for the CDR3: TGTGCCAGCACCCAAAGGACAGGGGGATGGACTGAAGCTTTCTTT. Encoded protein: CASTQRTGGWTEAFF.